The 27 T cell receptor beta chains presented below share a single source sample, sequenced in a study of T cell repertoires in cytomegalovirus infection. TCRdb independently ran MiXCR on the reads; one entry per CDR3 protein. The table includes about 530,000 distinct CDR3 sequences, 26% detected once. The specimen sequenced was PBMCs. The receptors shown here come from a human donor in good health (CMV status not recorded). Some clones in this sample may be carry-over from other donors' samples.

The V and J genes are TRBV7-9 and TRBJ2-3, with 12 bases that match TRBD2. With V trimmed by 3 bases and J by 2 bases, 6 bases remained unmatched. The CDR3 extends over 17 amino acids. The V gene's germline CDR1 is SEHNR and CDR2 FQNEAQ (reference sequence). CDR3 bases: TGTGCCAGCAGCTTGAGACTAGCGGGAGTGATCACAGATACGCAGTATTTT. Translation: CASSLRLAGVITDTQYF.

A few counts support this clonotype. As DNA, the CDR3 is TGTGCCAGCAGCTTATTCAGGAGGGGTGAAAAACTGTTTTTT. It yields the protein CASSLFRRGEKLFF. The chain is built from TRBV7-9 and TRBJ1-4; possible D gene TRBD1, 5 bases. CDR1 and CDR2 (germline): SEHNR, FQNEAQ (reference sequence). This CDR3 spans 14 amino acids. The V gene lost 2 bases and the J gene lost 7 bases, with 11 bases spanning the gap.

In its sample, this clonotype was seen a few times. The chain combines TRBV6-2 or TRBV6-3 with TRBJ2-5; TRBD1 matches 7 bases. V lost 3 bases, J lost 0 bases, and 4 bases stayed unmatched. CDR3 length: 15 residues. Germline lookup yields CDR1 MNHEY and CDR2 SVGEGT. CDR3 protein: CASSYRDSYQETQYF. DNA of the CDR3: TGTGCCAGCAGTTATCGGGACAGTTACCAAGAGACCCAGTACTTC.

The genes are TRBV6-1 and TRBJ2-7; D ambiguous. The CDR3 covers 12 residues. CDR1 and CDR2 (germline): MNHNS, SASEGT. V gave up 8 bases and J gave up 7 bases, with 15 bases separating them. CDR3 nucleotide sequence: TGTGCCAGCTTTAACGTCAATTGGGAGCAGTACTTC. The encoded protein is CASFNVNWEQYF.

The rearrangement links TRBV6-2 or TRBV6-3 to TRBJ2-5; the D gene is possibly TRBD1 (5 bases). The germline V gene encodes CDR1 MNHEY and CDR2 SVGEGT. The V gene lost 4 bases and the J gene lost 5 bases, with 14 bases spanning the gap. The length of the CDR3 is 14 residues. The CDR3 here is CASSSYQGSETQYF. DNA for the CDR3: TGTGCCAGCAGTTCCTATCAGGGATCGGAGACCCAGTACTTC.

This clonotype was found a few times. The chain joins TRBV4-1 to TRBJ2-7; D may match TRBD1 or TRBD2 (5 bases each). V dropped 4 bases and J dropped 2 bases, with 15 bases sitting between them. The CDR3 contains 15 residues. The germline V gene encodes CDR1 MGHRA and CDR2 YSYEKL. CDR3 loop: CASSLLARGPYEQYV. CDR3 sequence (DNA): TGCGCCAGCAGCCTGCTGGCCCGGGGCCCCTACGAGCAGTACGTC.

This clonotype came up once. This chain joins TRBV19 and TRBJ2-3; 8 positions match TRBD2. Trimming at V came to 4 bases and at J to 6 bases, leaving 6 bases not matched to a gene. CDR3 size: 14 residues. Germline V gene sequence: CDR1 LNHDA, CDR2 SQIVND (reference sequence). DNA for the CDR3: TGTGCCAGTAGTAGATCTAGCGGGTGGGATACGCAGTATTTT. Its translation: CASSRSSGWDTQYF.

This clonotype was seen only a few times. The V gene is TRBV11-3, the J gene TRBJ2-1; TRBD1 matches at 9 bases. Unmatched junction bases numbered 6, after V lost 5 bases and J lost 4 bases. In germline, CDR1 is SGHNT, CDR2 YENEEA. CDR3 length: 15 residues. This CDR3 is CASSVTGQGYNEQFF. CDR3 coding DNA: TGTGCCAGCAGCGTTACCGGACAGGGGTACAATGAGCAGTTCTTC.

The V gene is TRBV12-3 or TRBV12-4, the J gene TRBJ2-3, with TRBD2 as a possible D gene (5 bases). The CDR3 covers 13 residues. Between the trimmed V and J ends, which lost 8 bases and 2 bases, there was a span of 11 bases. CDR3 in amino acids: CASSGSDTDTQYF. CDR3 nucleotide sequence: TGTGCCAGCTCTGGTAGCGACACAGATACGCAGTATTTT.

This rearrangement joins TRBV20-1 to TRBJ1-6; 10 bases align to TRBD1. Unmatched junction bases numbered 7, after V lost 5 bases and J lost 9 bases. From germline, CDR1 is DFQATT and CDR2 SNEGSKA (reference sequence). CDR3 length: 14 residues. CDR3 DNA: TGCAGTGCTCGGGACAGGGGAATAGGTTCACCCCTCCACTTT. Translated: CSARDRGIGSPLHF.

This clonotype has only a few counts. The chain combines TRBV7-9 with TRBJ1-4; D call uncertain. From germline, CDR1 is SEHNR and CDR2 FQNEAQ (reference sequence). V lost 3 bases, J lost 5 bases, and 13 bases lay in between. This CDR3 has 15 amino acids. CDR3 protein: CASSFTDTTNEKLFF. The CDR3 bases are TGTGCCAGCAGCTTTACAGACACTACAAATGAAAAACTGTTTTTT.

DNA of the CDR3: TGTGCCAGCAGTTTTACCCCTAGCGGATCCTACGAGCAGTACTTC. This sequence encodes CASSFTPSGSYEQYF. This chain connects TRBV27 to TRBJ2-7, with 7 bases that match TRBD2. The V gene end was trimmed by 3 bases and the J gene end by 1 base; junction bases not matched to a gene: 6. CDR3 length equals 15 residues. CDR1 and CDR2 (germline): MNHEY, SMNVEV (reference sequence).

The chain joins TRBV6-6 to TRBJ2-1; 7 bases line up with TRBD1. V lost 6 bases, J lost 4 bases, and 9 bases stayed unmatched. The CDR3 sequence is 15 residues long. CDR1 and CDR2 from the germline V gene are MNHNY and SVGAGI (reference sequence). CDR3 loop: CASSLNRGNYNEQFF. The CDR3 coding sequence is TGTGCCAGCAGCCTCAACAGGGGTAATTACAATGAGCAGTTCTTC.

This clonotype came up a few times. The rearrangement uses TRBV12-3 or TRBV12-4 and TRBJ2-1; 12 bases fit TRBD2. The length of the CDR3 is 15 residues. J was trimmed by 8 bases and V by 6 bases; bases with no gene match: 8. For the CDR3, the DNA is TGTGCCAGCAGCCCTCTAGCGGGAGGGCAAGATGAGCAGTTCTTC. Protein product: CASSPLAGGQDEQFF.

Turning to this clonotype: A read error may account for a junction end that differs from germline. The CDR3 sequence is CASSARGRQGAYGHTF. Written as DNA, the CDR3 is TGTGCCAGCAGCGCCCGAGGTCGGCAGGGGGCATATGGCCACACCTTC. The genes are TRBV7-2 and TRBJ1-2; 8 bases match TRBD1. Per the germline V gene, CDR1 is SGHTA and CDR2 is FQGNSA. The CDR3 runs to 16 residues.

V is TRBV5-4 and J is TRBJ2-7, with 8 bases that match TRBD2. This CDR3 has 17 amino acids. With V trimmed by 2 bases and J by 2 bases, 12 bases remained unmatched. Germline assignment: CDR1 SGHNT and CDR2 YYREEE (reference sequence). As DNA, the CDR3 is TGTGCCAGCAGCTTCCATCCTACTAGCGGAGACCCCTACGAGCAGTACTTC. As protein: CASSFHPTSGDPYEQYF.

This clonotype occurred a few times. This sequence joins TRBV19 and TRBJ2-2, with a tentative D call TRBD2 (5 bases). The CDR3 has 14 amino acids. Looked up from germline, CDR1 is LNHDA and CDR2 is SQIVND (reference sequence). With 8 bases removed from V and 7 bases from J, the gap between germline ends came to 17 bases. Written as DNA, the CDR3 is TGTGCCAGTTACCGAATGGGCGCGGGCGGGGAGCTGTTTTTT. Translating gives CASYRMGAGGELFF.

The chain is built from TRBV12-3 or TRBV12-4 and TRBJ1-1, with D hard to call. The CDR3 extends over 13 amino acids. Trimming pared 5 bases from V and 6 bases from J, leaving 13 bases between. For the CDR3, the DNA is TGTGCCAGCAGTGGGCCCGAAAGCGCTGAAGCTTTCTTT. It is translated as CASSGPESAEAFF.

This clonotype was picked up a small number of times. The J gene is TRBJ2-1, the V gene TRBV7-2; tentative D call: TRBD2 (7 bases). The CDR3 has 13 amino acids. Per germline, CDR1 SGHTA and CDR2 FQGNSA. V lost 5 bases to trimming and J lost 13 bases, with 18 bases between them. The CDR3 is CASSPRVGGAQFF. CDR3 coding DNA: TGTGCCAGCAGCCCCCGGGTAGGGGGGGCCCAGTTCTTC.

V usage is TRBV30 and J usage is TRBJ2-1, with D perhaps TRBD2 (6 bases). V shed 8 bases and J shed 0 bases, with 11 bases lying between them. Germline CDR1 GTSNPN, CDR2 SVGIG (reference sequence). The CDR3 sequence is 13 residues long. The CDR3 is CAGTVSSYNEQFF. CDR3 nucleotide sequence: TGTGCCGGGACTGTGAGCTCCTACAATGAGCAGTTCTTC.

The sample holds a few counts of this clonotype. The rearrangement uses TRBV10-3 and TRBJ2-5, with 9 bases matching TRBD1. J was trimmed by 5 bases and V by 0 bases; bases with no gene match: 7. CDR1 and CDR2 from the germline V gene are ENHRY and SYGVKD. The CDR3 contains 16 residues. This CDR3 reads CAISESLTGGGETQYF. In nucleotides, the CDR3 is TGTGCCATCAGTGAGTCCCTTACAGGGGGCGGCGAGACCCAGTACTTC.

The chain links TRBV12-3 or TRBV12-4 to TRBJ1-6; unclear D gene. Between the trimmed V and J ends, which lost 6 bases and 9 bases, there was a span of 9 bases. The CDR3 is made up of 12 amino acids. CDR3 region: CASSSMSSPLHF. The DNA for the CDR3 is TGTGCCAGCAGCTCGATGAGTTCACCCCTCCACTTT.

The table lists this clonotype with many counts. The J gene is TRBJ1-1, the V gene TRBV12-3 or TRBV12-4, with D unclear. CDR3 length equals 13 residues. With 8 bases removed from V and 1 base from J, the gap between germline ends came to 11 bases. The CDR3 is CASGLGENTEAFF. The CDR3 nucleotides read TGTGCCAGCGGATTAGGAGAGAACACTGAAGCTTTCTTT.

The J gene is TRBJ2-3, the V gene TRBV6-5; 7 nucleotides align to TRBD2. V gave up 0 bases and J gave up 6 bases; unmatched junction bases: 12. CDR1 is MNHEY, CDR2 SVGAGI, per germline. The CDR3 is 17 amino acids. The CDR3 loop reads CASSYSVAGVGRDTQYF. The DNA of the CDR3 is TGTGCCAGCAGTTACTCCGTCGCGGGAGTCGGCCGCGATACGCAGTATTTT.

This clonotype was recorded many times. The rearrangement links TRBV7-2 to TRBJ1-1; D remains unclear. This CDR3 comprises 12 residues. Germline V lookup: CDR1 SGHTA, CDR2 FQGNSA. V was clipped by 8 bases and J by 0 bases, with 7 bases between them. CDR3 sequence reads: CASATLNTEAFF. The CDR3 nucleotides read TGTGCCAGCGCGACCTTGAACACTGAAGCTTTCTTT.

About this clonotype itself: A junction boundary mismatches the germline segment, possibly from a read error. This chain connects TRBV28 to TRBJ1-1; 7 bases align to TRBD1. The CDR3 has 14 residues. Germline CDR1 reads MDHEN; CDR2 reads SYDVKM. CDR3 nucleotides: TGTGCCAGCGGTTTGACAGGGATGAACACTGAAGCTTTCTTT. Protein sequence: CASGLTGMNTEAFF.

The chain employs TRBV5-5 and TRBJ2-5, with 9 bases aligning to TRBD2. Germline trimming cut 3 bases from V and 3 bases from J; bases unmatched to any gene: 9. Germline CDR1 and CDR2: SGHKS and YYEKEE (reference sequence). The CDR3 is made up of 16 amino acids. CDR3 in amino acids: CASSSMTSGTKETQYF. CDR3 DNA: TGTGCCAGCAGCTCGATGACTAGCGGAACTAAAGAGACCCAGTACTTC. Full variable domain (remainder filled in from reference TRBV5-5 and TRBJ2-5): DAGVTQSPTHLIKTRGQQVTLRCSPISGHKSVSWYQQVLGQGPQFIFQYYEKEERGRGNFPDRFSARQFPNYSSELNVNALLLGDSALYLCASSSMTSGTKETQYFGPGTRLLVL.